Listed below are T cell receptor beta chains from one sample, sequenced in a study of shared clonotypes between healthy human individuals. Sequenced by immunoSEQ multiplex PCR; TCRdb stores in-frame clones only, minus some. The table lists more than 2 million clones, roughly 94% of them singletons. Sequenced sample: naive CD8+ T cells sorted from blood. Source of these receptors: a man between 18 and 35 years old in good health. CDR3s include the opening cysteine and the closing phenylalanine or tryptophan. The D gene is left open where the match is weak. Where a row states a size, it is once, few, many or the class of an expanded clone; other rows omit it.

abundance: .
d_gene: .
v_gene: TRBV19
j_gene: TRBJ2-7
CDR3nt: TGTGCCAGTAGTCCCGTCCGGACATTCCCTTCCTACGAGCAGTACTTC
CDR3aa: CASSPVRTFPSYEQYF

abundance: .
d_gene: TRBD2
v_gene: TRBV27
j_gene: TRBJ2-5
CDR3nt: TGTGCCAGCAGTTTATGGGGTCCGGCTAGCGGGGGCCCACAAGAGACCCAGTACTTC
CDR3aa: CASSLWGPASGGPQETQYF

abundance: .
d_gene: TRBD1
v_gene: TRBV19
j_gene: TRBJ2-1
CDR3nt: TGTGCCAGTAGGGGACAGGGTATCCTCAATGAGCAGTTCTTC
CDR3aa: CASRGQGILNEQFF

abundance: .
d_gene: .
v_gene: TRBV7-8
j_gene: TRBJ2-7
CDR3nt: TGTGCCAGCAGCTTAGTGGCGCTGAGCTCCTACGAGCAGTACTTC
CDR3aa: CASSLVALSSYEQYF

abundance: .
d_gene: TRBD1
v_gene: TRBV29-1
j_gene: TRBJ2-2
CDR3nt: TGCTCCGGGACAGGGTTTTCCGGGGAGCTGTTTTTT
CDR3aa: CSGTGFSGELFF

abundance: once
d_gene: .
v_gene: TRBV10-3
j_gene: TRBJ1-4
CDR3nt: TGTGCCATCAACGGGGGGGAAGATGAAAAACTGTTTTTT
CDR3aa: CAINGGEDEKLFF

abundance: .
d_gene: TRBD2
v_gene: TRBV30
j_gene: TRBJ2-3
CDR3nt: TGTGCCTTGGAGCGGGAATTGGGAGATACGCAGTATTTT
CDR3aa: CALERELGDTQYF

abundance: .
d_gene: .
v_gene: TRBV27
j_gene: TRBJ2-7
CDR3nt: TGTGCCAGCAGTTGGGGGCCTGGCGCCTACGAGCAGTACTTC
CDR3aa: CASSWGPGAYEQYF

abundance: .
d_gene: .
v_gene: TRBV4-1
j_gene: TRBJ2-7
CDR3nt: TGCGCCAGCAGCCAAGTTGCAGTCAGCCCTTACGAGCAGTACTTC
CDR3aa: CASSQVAVSPYEQYF

abundance: .
d_gene: TRBD1
v_gene: TRBV25-1
j_gene: TRBJ2-1
CDR3nt: TGTGCCAGAATCCCATTCCGGGACAGGGGGTCCTACAATGAGCAGTTCTTC
CDR3aa: CARIPFRDRGSYNEQFF

abundance: .
d_gene: .
v_gene: TRBV9
j_gene: TRBJ1-1
CDR3nt: TGTGCCAGCAGCGCCAGGCAGGGTACTGAAGCTTTCTTT
CDR3aa: CASSARQGTEAFF

abundance: .
d_gene: .
v_gene: TRBV21-1
j_gene: TRBJ2-7
CDR3nt: TGTGCCAGCAGCAAAGTCGCAGGCAGGGGGCGCGAGGTAACGACCTACGAGCAGTACTTC
CDR3aa: CASSKVAGRGREVTTYEQYF

abundance: .
d_gene: .
v_gene: TRBV11-2
j_gene: TRBJ2-7
CDR3nt: TGTGCCAGCAGCAGACACGGGCCCGGCGAGCAGTACTTC
CDR3aa: CASSRHGPGEQYF

abundance: .
d_gene: .
v_gene: TRBV5-8
j_gene: TRBJ2-3
CDR3nt: TGTGCCAGCAGCTTGGAGGCCCTTCCGACAGATACGCAGTATTTT
CDR3aa: CASSLEALPTDTQYF

abundance: .
d_gene: TRBD2
v_gene: TRBV27
j_gene: TRBJ2-7
CDR3nt: TGTGCCAGCAGTTTATCTCGGGGGGACGAGGGGTTTTACGAGCAGTACTTC
CDR3aa: CASSLSRGDEGFYEQYF

abundance: once
d_gene: .
v_gene: TRBV2
j_gene: TRBJ2-1
CDR3nt: TGTGCCAGCAGTATCCAGTACAATGAGCAGTTCTTC
CDR3aa: CASSIQYNEQFF

abundance: .
d_gene: TRBD1
v_gene: TRBV6-5
j_gene: TRBJ1-2
CDR3nt: TGTGCCAGCAGCCTCGACAGGGCAAGCGGCTACACCTTC
CDR3aa: CASSLDRASGYTF

abundance: .
d_gene: TRBD1
v_gene: TRBV30
j_gene: TRBJ2-7
CDR3nt: TGTGCCTGTGCAGGGGGCGCGGAGCAGTACTTC
CDR3aa: CACAGGAEQYF

abundance: .
d_gene: TRBD2
v_gene: TRBV4-1
j_gene: TRBJ2-7
CDR3nt: TGCGCCAGCAGCCAAGAAACGGGAGGGGGATACGAGCAGTACTTC
CDR3aa: CASSQETGGGYEQYF

abundance: .
d_gene: .
v_gene: TRBV12-5
j_gene: TRBJ2-7
CDR3nt: TGTGCTAGTGCCTTGGGGGAAACCTACGAGCAGTACTTC
CDR3aa: CASALGETYEQYF

abundance: once
d_gene: .
v_gene: TRBV27
j_gene: TRBJ2-7
CDR3nt: TGTGCCAGCAGTTTATCTCAGGGTTCCTACGAGCAGTACTTC
CDR3aa: CASSLSQGSYEQYF

abundance: .
d_gene: .
v_gene: TRBV7-2
j_gene: TRBJ2-1
CDR3nt: TGTGCCAGCAGCTTAGGTACTGGATACAATGAGCAGTTCTTC
CDR3aa: CASSLGTGYNEQFF

abundance: .
d_gene: .
v_gene: TRBV6-5
j_gene: TRBJ1-1
CDR3nt: TGTGCCAGCAGTTACACACAGGGGAACACTGAAGCTTTCTTT
CDR3aa: CASSYTQGNTEAFF

abundance: .
d_gene: .
v_gene: TRBV5-8
j_gene: TRBJ1-5
CDR3nt: TGTGCCAGCAGCTTGGTCGCTTACAATCAGCCCCAGCATTTT
CDR3aa: CASSLVAYNQPQHF

abundance: .
d_gene: TRBD2
v_gene: TRBV2
j_gene: TRBJ2-1
CDR3nt: TGTGCCAGCAGTCCACACGGACTAGTTTCTGGTAATGAGCAGTTCTTC
CDR3aa: CASSPHGLVSGNEQFF

abundance: .
d_gene: .
v_gene: TRBV5-4
j_gene: TRBJ2-7
CDR3nt: TGTGCCAGCAGCTTGGATCTGGGTCAGGGCTACGAGCAGTACTTC
CDR3aa: CASSLDLGQGYEQYF

abundance: .
d_gene: .
v_gene: TRBV7-9
j_gene: TRBJ1-3
CDR3nt: TGTGCCACCTCAGGGACGGACGCCTCTGGAAACACCATATATTTT
CDR3aa: CATSGTDASGNTIYF

abundance: once
d_gene: TRBD1
v_gene: TRBV5-5
j_gene: TRBJ1-5
CDR3nt: TGTGCCAGCAGCTCCGACAGGGACGGCCAGCCCCAGCATTTT
CDR3aa: CASSSDRDGQPQHF

abundance: .
d_gene: .
v_gene: TRBV27
j_gene: TRBJ2-7
CDR3nt: TGTGCCAGCAGCTCCCTCGGTTCGGGTGGGTACGAGCAGTACTTC
CDR3aa: CASSSLGSGGYEQYF

abundance: .
d_gene: TRBD2
v_gene: TRBV30
j_gene: TRBJ2-7
CDR3nt: TGTGCCTGGAGTGTCATAGCGGGCCCCTACGAGCAGTACTTC
CDR3aa: CAWSVIAGPYEQYF